The entry below gives a single TCR beta chain sequence along with its context. Its antigen remains unidentified. These data come from a study of T cell responses to AZD1222 COVID-19 vaccine. TCRdb keeps only in-frame clones here, not all; method: immunoSEQ multiplex PCR. The sample holds tens of thousands of clones, about 93% seen once. Study findings and constraints: Mostly white British, mostly female donors; authors suggested clonal diversity may be underestimated. Epitopes outside B.1.351 and B.1.1.7 mutated regions reportedly drew nearly half of spike TCRs.

This specimen consisted of peripheral blood, obtained 28 days after the second dose of the MenACWY control vaccine. The sequence was collected from an adult who received the MenACWY meningococcal vaccine as a control.

CDR3 sequence: CASSYSTGGTQPQHF. In DNA, the CDR3 is TGTGCCAGCAGTTACTCGACGGGAGGGACTCAGCCCCAGCATTTT. This sequence joins TRBV6-2 or TRBV6-3 and TRBJ1-5, with a possible D match to TRBD1 (5 bases). Germline CDR1 MNHEY, CDR2 SVGEGT. V was pared by 0 bases and J by 6 bases, with 12 bases between. The CDR3 totals 15 residues.